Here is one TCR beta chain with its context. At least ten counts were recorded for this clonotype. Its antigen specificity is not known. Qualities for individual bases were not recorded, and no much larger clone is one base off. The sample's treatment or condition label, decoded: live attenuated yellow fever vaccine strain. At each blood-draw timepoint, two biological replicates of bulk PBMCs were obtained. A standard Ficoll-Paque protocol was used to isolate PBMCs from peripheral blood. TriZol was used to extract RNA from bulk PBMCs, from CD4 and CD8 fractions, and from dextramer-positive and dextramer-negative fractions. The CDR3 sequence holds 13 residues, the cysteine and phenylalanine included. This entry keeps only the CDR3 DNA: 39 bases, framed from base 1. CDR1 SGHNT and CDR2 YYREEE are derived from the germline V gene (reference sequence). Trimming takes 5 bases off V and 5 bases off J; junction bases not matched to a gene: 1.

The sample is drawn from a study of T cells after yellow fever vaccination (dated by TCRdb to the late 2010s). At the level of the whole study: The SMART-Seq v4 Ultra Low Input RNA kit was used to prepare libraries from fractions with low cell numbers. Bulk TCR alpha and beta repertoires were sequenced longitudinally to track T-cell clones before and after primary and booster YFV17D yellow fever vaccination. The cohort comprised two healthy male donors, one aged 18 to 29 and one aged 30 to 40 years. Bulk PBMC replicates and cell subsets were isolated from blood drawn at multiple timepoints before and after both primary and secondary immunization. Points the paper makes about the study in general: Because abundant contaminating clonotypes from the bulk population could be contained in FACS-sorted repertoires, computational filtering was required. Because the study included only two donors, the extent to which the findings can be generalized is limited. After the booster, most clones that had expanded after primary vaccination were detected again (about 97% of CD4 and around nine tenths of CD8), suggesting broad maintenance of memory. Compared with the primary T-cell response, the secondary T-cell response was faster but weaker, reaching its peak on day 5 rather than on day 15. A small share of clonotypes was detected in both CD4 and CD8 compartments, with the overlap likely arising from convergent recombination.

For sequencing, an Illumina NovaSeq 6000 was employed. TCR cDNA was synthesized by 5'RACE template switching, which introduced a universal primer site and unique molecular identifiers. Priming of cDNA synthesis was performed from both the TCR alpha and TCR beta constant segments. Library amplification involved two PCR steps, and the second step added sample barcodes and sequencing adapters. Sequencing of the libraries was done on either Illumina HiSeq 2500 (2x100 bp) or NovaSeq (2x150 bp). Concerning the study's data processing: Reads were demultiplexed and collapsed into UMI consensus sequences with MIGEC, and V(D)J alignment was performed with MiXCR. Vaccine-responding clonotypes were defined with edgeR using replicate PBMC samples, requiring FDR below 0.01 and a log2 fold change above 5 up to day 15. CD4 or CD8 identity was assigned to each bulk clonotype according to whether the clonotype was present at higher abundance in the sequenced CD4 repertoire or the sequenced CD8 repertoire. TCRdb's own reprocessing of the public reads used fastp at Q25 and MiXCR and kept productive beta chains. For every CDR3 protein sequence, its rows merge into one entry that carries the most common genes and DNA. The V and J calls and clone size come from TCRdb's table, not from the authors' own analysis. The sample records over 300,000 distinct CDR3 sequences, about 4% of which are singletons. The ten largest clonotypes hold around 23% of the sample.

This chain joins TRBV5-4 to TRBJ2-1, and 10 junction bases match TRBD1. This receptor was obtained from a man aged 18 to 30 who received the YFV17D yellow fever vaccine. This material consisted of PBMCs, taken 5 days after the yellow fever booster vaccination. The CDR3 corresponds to CASRGQGNNEQFF. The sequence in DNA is TGTGCCAGCAGGGGACAGGGGAACAATGAGCAGTTCTTC.